This TCR beta chain was recorded in a study of shared clonotypes between healthy human individuals. CD8 cells regarded as naive lacked CD45RO, were positively chosen for CCR7, and omitted terminally differentiated effector memory CD45RA+ cells. The CDR3 length is 15 residues. V lost 2 bases and J 3 bases, leaving 11 bases between the germline ends. Germline V gene sequence: CDR1 MNHEY, CDR2 SMNVEV (reference sequence). This clone showed up just once. As yet, its antigen is unknown. The method was immunoSEQ multiplex PCR; TCRdb's version includes in-frame clones alone and lacks a portion of them. The sample includes 550,000 to 750,000 clones, roughly 94% of them seen just once. The study's findings and limits: Between a handful of donors, naive CD4 clonotypes were shared at a level of around 5.2%.

This chain connects TRBV27 to TRBJ2-1, with D perhaps given as TRBD1 or TRBD2 (6 bases each). The clonotype was recovered from a man younger than 40 in good health. Sequencing was done on a sample of naive CD8+ T cells sorted from blood. CDR3 region: CASSLKGGHYNEQFF. Written as DNA, the CDR3 is TGTGCCAGCAGTTTAAAGGGGGGACACTACAATGAGCAGTTCTTC.